These 4 T cell receptor beta chains originate from one sample sequenced in a study of blood T cells in healthy people across ages. Sample-barcoded 5' priming and a J-beta primer mix drove a second PCR of about 6 to 11 cycles. TCRdb reanalysed the 5' RACE reads using MiXCR and keeps one entry per CDR3 protein. The sample lists over 600,000 distinct CDR3 sequences; roughly 21% were seen once. The sequenced sample was blood. The source of these receptors is a man in his 70s in good health.

In its sample, this clonotype was seen a few times. The chain recombines TRBV5-8 with TRBJ2-3; D gene ambiguous. Trimming shortened V by 3 bases and J by 4 bases, and 12 bases separated the two germline ends. The germline gives CDR1 SGHTS, CDR2 YDEGEE. This CDR3 contains 14 residues. The CDR3 loop is CASSSTTWADTQYF. Here the CDR3 DNA reads TGTGCCAGCAGCTCAACTACATGGGCAGATACGCAGTATTTT.

This clonotype has more than one count but fewer than ten. This chain joins TRBV14 and TRBJ2-5; D gene unclear. The J call is uncertain, as TRBJ2-7 better fits the DNA end. CDR3 length: 13 residues. CDR1 and CDR2 (germline): SGHDN, FVKESK. Here the CDR3 reads CASSQETPYEQYF. CDR3 bases: TGTGCCAGCAGCCAGGAGACCCCATACGAGCAGTACTTC.

This clonotype was seen only a few times. The chain joins TRBV15 to TRBJ2-5; D perhaps matches TRBD2 (5 bases). The length of the CDR3 is 13 residues. Trimming removed 4 bases at V and 1 base at J, with 7 bases between. Per germline, CDR1 LNHNV and CDR2 YYDKDF (reference sequence). CDR3: CATSKTTQETQYF. The CDR3 DNA follows: TGTGCCACCAGCAAGACTACCCAAGAGACCCAGTACTTC.

This clonotype occurred a few times. This sequence joins TRBV12-3 or TRBV12-4 and TRBJ1-4; 7 positions match TRBD1. CDR3 length equals 18 residues. The J segment lost 0 bases and the V segment lost 3 bases, leaving 10 bases of the junction unmatched. As DNA, the CDR3 is TGTGCCAGCAGTTTTCGTGGAGGGGGCTATGCAACTAATGAAAAACTGTTTTTT. Translating gives CASSFRGGGYATNEKLFF.